This T cell receptor (beta chain) was captured by sequencing in a study of regulatory T cells in long-lasting Graves disease. The CDR3 length is 15 residues. Germline V gene lookup returns CDR1 MDHEN and CDR2 SYDVKM. V dropped 5 bases and J dropped 2 bases, with 15 bases sitting between them. Time point of the sample: newly diagnosed GD, antithyroid drugs for less than 3 months. RNA from PBMCs was the source of the TCR library. A remark on this clonotype: Antigen: not known. A much bigger clone sits one base away, suggesting this may be a read error.

The TCR beta library used iRepertoire HTBI primers with Arm-PCR amplification of CDR3. TCRdb re-called the multiplex PCR reads with MiXCR, one entry per CDR3 protein. The sample has approximately 400,000 distinct CDR3 sequences; about 15% are singletons. Study observations and caveats: Thyroid tissue was not sampled; only peripheral blood was.

This sample was shared with a second study, whose subject was T cells in Graves' hyperthyroidism and ophthalmopathy. That source notes: Exclusion of a patient resulted from uncontrolled infection, other autoimmune disease, pregnancy or lactation.

This sequence was found in a woman aged 40 to 50 with Graves disease. The sequencing here drew on peripheral blood mononuclear cells (PBMCs), taken at new diagnosis, from a patient treated with antithyroid drugs. The gene calls are TRBV28 and TRBJ1-1; D may be TRBD1 (6 bases). The CDR3, as DNA: TGTGCCAGCAGTCCCCCCCAGACAGGCAACACTGAAGCTTTCTTT. Encoded protein: CASSPPQTGNTEAFF.